The 5 T cell receptor beta chains below come from one sample, sequenced in a study of human T cells and chemical hapten exposure. TCRdb independently ran MiXCR on the RACE reads; one entry per CDR3 protein. The repertoire holds 150,000 or so distinct CDR3 sequences, with roughly 15% as singletons. Noted time point: patch test 1, 2 weeks after DPC sensitization. The treatment here: therapeutic diphenylcyclopropenone sensitization with weekly scalp DPC. The sample in question was whole blood, obtained in connection with sensitization to the hapten diphenylcyclopropenone (DPC). The receptors here all came from a woman in her 30s with alopecia areata. Some clones in this sample may be carry-over from other donors' samples.

The genes are TRBV12-3 or TRBV12-4 and TRBJ1-2; maybe TRBD1 (5 bases). This CDR3 comprises 14 residues. V was trimmed by 7 bases and J by 4 bases, leaving 16 bases between them. This chain's CDR3 is CASTLGLASYGYTF. Written as DNA, the CDR3 is TGTGCCAGCACCCTGGGACTGGCTAGCTATGGCTACACCTTC.

This clonotype was counted ten times or more. The chain uses TRBV7-3 and TRBJ1-1; D might be TRBD1 (6 bases). The CDR3 spans 13 residues. CDR1 and CDR2 (germline): SGHTA, FQGTGA. Deletions cut 5 bases from V and 5 bases from J, with 12 bases between. Written as DNA, the CDR3 is TGTGCCAGCAGCCTCATCCAGGGGACTGAAGCTTTCTTT. The encoded protein is CASSLIQGTEAFF.

A few counts support this clonotype. V gene TRBV6-1 combines with J gene TRBJ1-4; possible D gene TRBD1, 6 bases. CDR3 length equals 16 residues. Germline lookup yields CDR1 MNHNS and CDR2 SASEGT. Trimming stripped 7 bases from V and 5 bases from J, with 20 bases between. CDR3 nucleotides: TGTGCCAGCACCCTAGGGCGTCGACAGGCAAATGAAAAACTGTTTTTT. This translates into CASTLGRRQANEKLFF.

In this sample, this clonotype turned up many times. V gene TRBV18 combines with J gene TRBJ2-1, with 12 positions matching TRBD2. CDR3 size: 20 residues. J gave up 1 base and V 3 bases, and 13 bases lay outside the gene matches. Per germline, CDR1 KGHSH and CDR2 LQKENI. The CDR3 DNA reads TGTGCCAGCTCACCCGATAGACTAGCGGGAGTATCCAGATCCTACAATGAGCAGTTCTTC. Its protein product is CASSPDRLAGVSRSYNEQFF.

This chain links TRBV7-8 with TRBJ2-3, with 10 nucleotides matching TRBD2. V lost 9 bases to trimming and J lost 3 bases; unmatched junction nucleotides: 6. Germline values: CDR1 SGHVS, CDR2 FQNEAQ. The CDR3 runs to 14 residues. The CDR3 sequence: CASSSGGVTDTQYF. The CDR3 DNA sequence: TGTGCCAGTTCCAGCGGGGGGGTAACAGATACGCAGTATTTT.